These 7 T cell receptor beta chains originate from one sample sequenced in a study of blood T cell repertoires in COVID-19. Only in-frame clones appear in the TCRdb table, and some are missing; sequencing was by immunoSEQ multiplex PCR. The sample consists of 320,000 or so clones, about 90% of them appearing once. Sequenced input: PBMCs or T cells enriched from blood (not recorded which). All receptors derive from a young woman who had recovered from COVID-19.

The count of this clone is one. The V call is TRBV19, the J call TRBJ1-3, with 7 bases aligning to TRBD1. The CDR3 is 16 amino acids. Germline lookup yields CDR1 LNHDA and CDR2 SQIVND (reference sequence). Trimming removed 4 bases from V and 2 bases from J; junction bases left unmatched: 8. The DNA for the CDR3 is TGTGCCAGTAGTACTCGACAGGGAACCACTGGAAACACCATATATTTT. Protein product: CASSTRQGTTGNTIYF. Full variable domain (missing parts from reference TRBV19 and TRBJ1-3): DGGITQSPKYLFRKEGQNVTLSCEQNLNHDAMYWYRQDPGQGLRLIYYSQIVNDFQKGDIAEGYSVSREKKESFPLTVTSAQKNPTAFYLCASSTRQGTTGNTIYFGEGSWLTVV.

The chain couples TRBV3-1 (or the pseudogene TRBV3-2) to TRBJ2-7; 9 bases fit TRBD2. Germline lookup yields CDR1 LGHDT and CDR2 YNNKEL (reference sequence). This CDR3 has 13 amino acids. V shed 4 bases and J 5 bases; nucleotides not matched to a gene: 3. CDR3 region: CASSPRGGNEQYF. DNA of the CDR3: TGTGCCAGCAGCCCGCGGGGGGGCAACGAGCAGTACTTC.

This clone came up a few times. The chain combines TRBV3-1 (or the pseudogene TRBV3-2) with TRBJ2-2, with 8 bases aligning to TRBD2. The junction had 6 bases not matched to a gene; V was cut back by 4 bases and J by 8 bases. The CDR3 covers 14 residues. Germline CDR1 LGHDT, CDR2 YNNKEL (reference sequence). The CDR3 nucleotides are TGTGCCAGCAGCCCAGCGGGGGCTTTTGGGGAGCTGTTTTTT. Its translation: CASSPAGAFGELFF.

This chain connects TRBV7-9 to TRBJ2-3; 7 positions agree with TRBD2. CDR1 SEHNR and CDR2 FQNEAQ come from the germline V gene (reference sequence). The CDR3 totals 17 residues. V lost 1 base and J lost 0; bases outside the gene matches: 7. CDR3 residues: CASSLDQRGSSTDTQYF. CDR3 coding DNA: TGTGCCAGCAGCTTAGATCAGCGGGGCTCTAGCACAGATACGCAGTATTTT.

The genes are TRBV28 and TRBJ1-2, with 9 bases identical to TRBD1. CDR3 length: 16 amino acids. With V trimmed by 1 base and J by 7 bases, 10 bases remained unmatched. Germline CDR1 is MDHEN and CDR2 is SYDVKM. CDR3 sequence: CASSLSLGTGSSGYTF. The CDR3 bases are TGTGCCAGCAGTTTATCCCTCGGGACAGGGTCGAGTGGCTACACCTTC.

The chain has TRBV5-4 and TRBJ1-1, with D maybe TRBD1 (5 bases). V gave up 4 bases and J gave up 1 base, with 14 bases separating them. The CDR3 extends over 15 amino acids. Per germline, CDR1 SGHNT and CDR2 YYREEE (reference sequence). In DNA form, the CDR3 reads TGTGCCAGCAGCCCGGGGGGTGGGGAGAACACTGAAGCTTTCTTT. It translates to CASSPGGGENTEAFF.

This chain connects TRBV29-1 to TRBJ1-3, with D possibly matching TRBD1 (6 bases). V was trimmed by 1 base and J by 4 bases, leaving 8 bases between them. The CDR3 covers 13 residues. Germline CDR1 is SQVTM and CDR2 is ANQGSEA. The CDR3 nucleotides read TGCAGCGTTGAAGCAGGGGACGGAAACACCATATATTTT. It specifies CSVEAGDGNTIYF. The variable domain in full, completed from reference TRBV29-1 and TRBJ1-3, reads SAVISQKPSRDICQRGTSLTIQCQVDSQVTMMFWYRQQPGQSLTLIATANQGSEATYESGFVIDKFPISRPNLTFSTLTVSNMSPEDSSIYLCSVEAGDGNTIYFGEGSWLTVV.